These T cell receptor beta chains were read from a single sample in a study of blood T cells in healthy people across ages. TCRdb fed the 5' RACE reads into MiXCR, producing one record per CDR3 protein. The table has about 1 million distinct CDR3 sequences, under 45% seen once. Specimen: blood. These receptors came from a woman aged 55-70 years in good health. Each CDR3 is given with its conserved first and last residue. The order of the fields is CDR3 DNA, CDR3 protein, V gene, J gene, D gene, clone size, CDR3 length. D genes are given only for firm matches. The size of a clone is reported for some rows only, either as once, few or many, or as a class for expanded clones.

cdr3_nt: TGCGCCAGCAGTGAGACTGTTAACACCGGGGAGCTGTTTTTT; cdr3_aa: CASSETVNTGELFF; v_call: TRBV10-2; j_call: TRBJ2-2; d_call: NA; clone_size: NA; cdr3_length: 14
cdr3_nt: TGTGCCAGCAGTAAGCCCGGGACTTCATACAATGAGCAGTTCTTC; cdr3_aa: CASSKPGTSYNEQFF; v_call: TRBV28; j_call: TRBJ2-1; d_call: NA; clone_size: few; cdr3_length: 15
cdr3_nt: TGTGCCAGCAGTTCCCTAGCGGGAGGACGGCAAGAGACCCAGTACTTC; cdr3_aa: CASSSLAGGRQETQYF; v_call: TRBV12-3/TRBV12-4; j_call: TRBJ2-5; d_call: TRBD2; clone_size: NA; cdr3_length: 16
cdr3_nt: TGTGCCAGCAGTTTAACGGTCAAATCTGGCGAGCAGTACTTC; cdr3_aa: CASSLTVKSGEQYF; v_call: TRBV12-3/TRBV12-4; j_call: TRBJ2-7; d_call: NA; clone_size: few; cdr3_length: 14
cdr3_nt: TGCAGTGCTAGAGTGCAGGGGCGGGTTTTTGAGCAGTTCTTC; cdr3_aa: CSARVQGRVFEQFF; v_call: TRBV20-1; j_call: TRBJ2-1; d_call: NA; clone_size: NA; cdr3_length: 14
cdr3_nt: TGTGCCAGCAGCGGGGGGAACGACGAGCAGTACTTC; cdr3_aa: CASSGGNDEQYF; v_call: TRBV11-2; j_call: TRBJ2-7; d_call: NA; clone_size: few; cdr3_length: 12
cdr3_nt: TGTGCCAGCTCAAGGCAGGTGACCAATCAGCCCCAGCATTTT; cdr3_aa: CASSRQVTNQPQHF; v_call: TRBV3-1; j_call: TRBJ1-5; d_call: NA; clone_size: NA; cdr3_length: 14
cdr3_nt: TGTGCGCAGCTAGGCGGGAGGGCCGAGGAGACCCAGTACTTC; cdr3_aa: CAQLGGRAEETQYF; v_call: TRBV9; j_call: TRBJ2-5; d_call: TRBD2; clone_size: NA; cdr3_length: 14
cdr3_nt: TGCAGTGCTAGAGATCGGGCTAGCGGAGCCAACAATGAGCAGTTCTTC; cdr3_aa: CSARDRASGANNEQFF; v_call: TRBV20-1; j_call: TRBJ2-1; d_call: TRBD2; clone_size: NA; cdr3_length: 16
cdr3_nt: TGTGCCAGCAGTCCCGCCGGACAGCCGAACACTGAAGCTTTCTTT; cdr3_aa: CASSPAGQPNTEAFF; v_call: TRBV12-3/TRBV12-4; j_call: TRBJ1-1; d_call: NA; clone_size: many; cdr3_length: 15
cdr3_nt: TGTGCCAGCAGCCAAGGGGTAACGGACGATGGCTACACCTTC; cdr3_aa: CASSQGVTDDGYTF; v_call: TRBV3-1; j_call: TRBJ1-2; d_call: NA; clone_size: NA; cdr3_length: 14
cdr3_nt: TGTGCCAGTAGTAAAGGACAGACATACGAGCAGTACTTC; cdr3_aa: CASSKGQTYEQYF; v_call: TRBV19; j_call: TRBJ2-7; d_call: NA; clone_size: few; cdr3_length: 13
cdr3_nt: TGCGCCAGCGGGGCCCTCCCCTACGAGCAGTACTTC; cdr3_aa: CASGALPYEQYF; v_call: TRBV10-2; j_call: TRBJ2-7; d_call: NA; clone_size: few; cdr3_length: 12
cdr3_nt: TGTGCCAGCAGCCAAAAGGGGCGGAACACTGAAGCTTTCTTT; cdr3_aa: CASSQKGRNTEAFF; v_call: TRBV3-1; j_call: TRBJ1-1; d_call: NA; clone_size: NA; cdr3_length: 14
cdr3_nt: TGTGCCAGTAGTGCAAACCTAGCGGGAGGGTCTTACGAGCAGTACTTC; cdr3_aa: CASSANLAGGSYEQYF; v_call: TRBV6-2/TRBV6-3; j_call: TRBJ2-7; d_call: TRBD2; clone_size: NA; cdr3_length: 16
cdr3_nt: TGCGCCAGCAGCATAGACAGTTTCTATGGCTACACCTTC; cdr3_aa: CASSIDSFYGYTF; v_call: TRBV5-1; j_call: TRBJ1-2; d_call: NA; clone_size: few; cdr3_length: 13
cdr3_nt: TGTGCCAGCAGCTCTTATGAGACTGGGGCCAACGTCCTGACTTTC; cdr3_aa: CASSSYETGANVLTF; v_call: TRBV7-9; j_call: TRBJ2-6; d_call: NA; clone_size: few; cdr3_length: 15
cdr3_nt: TGTGCCAGCAGTTTCTCTACCCGACAGAAATACGAGCAGTACTTC; cdr3_aa: CASSFSTRQKYEQYF; v_call: TRBV28; j_call: TRBJ2-7; d_call: NA; clone_size: few; cdr3_length: 15
cdr3_nt: TGTGCTAGTGGGCCTTTGGCCGCCTACAATGAGCAGTTCTTC; cdr3_aa: CASGPLAAYNEQFF; v_call: TRBV12-5; j_call: TRBJ2-1; d_call: NA; clone_size: few; cdr3_length: 14
cdr3_nt: TGTGCCAGCAGCCTCGGACTAGAAGACGAGCAGTACTTC; cdr3_aa: CASSLGLEDEQYF; v_call: TRBV6-2/TRBV6-3; j_call: TRBJ2-7; d_call: TRBD2; clone_size: few; cdr3_length: 13
cdr3_nt: TGTGCCATCAGCCCCGACAGGGGCAATCAGCCCCAGCATTTT; cdr3_aa: CAISPDRGNQPQHF; v_call: TRBV10-3; j_call: TRBJ1-5; d_call: TRBD1; clone_size: few; cdr3_length: 14
cdr3_nt: TGTGCCAGCAGTTTAACCCCGAGTCCAGAGACCCAGTACTTC; cdr3_aa: CASSLTPSPETQYF; v_call: TRBV27; j_call: TRBJ2-5; d_call: NA; clone_size: NA; cdr3_length: 14
cdr3_nt: TGTGCCAGCAGCTCCTATGCCCGGGGGGACTACGAGCAGTACTTC; cdr3_aa: CASSSYARGDYEQYF; v_call: TRBV11-2; j_call: TRBJ2-7; d_call: TRBD2; clone_size: NA; cdr3_length: 15
cdr3_nt: TGTGCCAGCAGCAGACAGAACCTCTACGAGCAGTACTTC; cdr3_aa: CASSRQNLYEQYF; v_call: TRBV7-2; j_call: TRBJ2-7; d_call: NA; clone_size: many; cdr3_length: 13
cdr3_nt: TGCAGCGCTACGACTAGCCCGAACAAAAATACGCAGTATTTT; cdr3_aa: CSATTSPNKNTQYF; v_call: TRBV29-1; j_call: TRBJ2-3; d_call: TRBD2; clone_size: few; cdr3_length: 14
cdr3_nt: TGTGCCAGCAGTTTATCCCCTACCGGGAGTTCGTTTACGCAGTATTTT; cdr3_aa: CASSLSPTGSSFTQYF; v_call: TRBV27; j_call: TRBJ2-3; d_call: NA; clone_size: NA; cdr3_length: 16
cdr3_nt: TGTGCCAGCAGTTCCTTCGGGACTAGCGGCACCTCTGGGGCCAACGTCCTGACTTTC; cdr3_aa: CASSSFGTSGTSGANVLTF; v_call: TRBV28; j_call: TRBJ2-6; d_call: TRBD2; clone_size: NA; cdr3_length: 19
cdr3_nt: TGCAGTGCTAGAGATGGCCAGATGGGATACAATGAGCAGTACTTC; cdr3_aa: CSARDGQMGYNEQYF; v_call: TRBV20-1; j_call: TRBJ2-7; d_call: NA; clone_size: few; cdr3_length: 15
cdr3_nt: TGCAGCGGGGTTAGGGGGAACACCGGGGAGCTGTTTTTT; cdr3_aa: CSGVRGNTGELFF; v_call: TRBV29-1; j_call: TRBJ2-2; d_call: NA; clone_size: NA; cdr3_length: 13
cdr3_nt: TGTGCCAGCAGCGCTGATTCGTATGGCTACATCTTC; cdr3_aa: CASSADSYGYIF; v_call: TRBV2; j_call: TRBJ1-2; d_call: NA; clone_size: NA; cdr3_length: 12
cdr3_nt: TGTGCCAGCAGCGGTACCGGGACATATGAGACCCAGTACTTC; cdr3_aa: CASSGTGTYETQYF; v_call: TRBV11-2; j_call: TRBJ2-5; d_call: NA; clone_size: few; cdr3_length: 14
cdr3_nt: TGCAGCGTTGAACCGCCAGGGGGGCCCAATGAGCAGTTCTTC; cdr3_aa: CSVEPPGGPNEQFF; v_call: TRBV29-1; j_call: TRBJ2-1; d_call: NA; clone_size: NA; cdr3_length: 14
cdr3_nt: TGCGCCAGCAGCTTGGCCCCCGGACAGGGAAGATCCGAGCAGTACTTC; cdr3_aa: CASSLAPGQGRSEQYF; v_call: TRBV5-1; j_call: TRBJ2-7; d_call: TRBD1; clone_size: NA; cdr3_length: 16
cdr3_nt: TGTGCCAGCAGCTTGGTGGTAGCGGGAAACAATGAGCAGTACTTC; cdr3_aa: CASSLVVAGNNEQYF; v_call: TRBV13; j_call: TRBJ2-5; d_call: TRBD2; clone_size: few; cdr3_length: 15
cdr3_nt: TGTGCCAGCTCACCGAGTACGGCTAGCGGGGCGAATACGCAGTATTTT; cdr3_aa: CASSPSTASGANTQYF; v_call: TRBV18; j_call: TRBJ2-3; d_call: TRBD2; clone_size: NA; cdr3_length: 16
cdr3_nt: TGCGCCAGCAGCCTATCGACAGGGGTTTCCTACGAGCAGTACTTC; cdr3_aa: CASSLSTGVSYEQYF; v_call: TRBV5-1; j_call: TRBJ2-7; d_call: TRBD1; clone_size: NA; cdr3_length: 15
cdr3_nt: TGCAGCGTTGAGTCCCCCCTGAACCGCTACGAGCAGTACTTC; cdr3_aa: CSVESPLNRYEQYF; v_call: TRBV29-1; j_call: TRBJ2-7; d_call: NA; clone_size: few; cdr3_length: 14
cdr3_nt: TGTGCCAGCAGTGCCGGACTCACAGATACGCAGTATTTT; cdr3_aa: CASSAGLTDTQYF; v_call: TRBV6-2/TRBV6-3; j_call: TRBJ2-3; d_call: NA; clone_size: few; cdr3_length: 13
cdr3_nt: TGCGCCAGCAGCCAGGGACAGTCAACGTTCTACAATGAGCAGTTCTTC; cdr3_aa: CASSQGQSTFYNEQFF; v_call: TRBV5-1; j_call: TRBJ2-1; d_call: TRBD1; clone_size: NA; cdr3_length: 16
cdr3_nt: TGCAGTGCTAGTAGTCGGAGGGATTGGACGGGAGTTCGCAATGAGCAGTTCTTC; cdr3_aa: CSASSRRDWTGVRNEQFF; v_call: TRBV20-1; j_call: TRBJ2-1; d_call: NA; clone_size: few; cdr3_length: 18
cdr3_nt: TGCAGTGCTAGAGATGGGTCGGTTCCCTATGGCTACACCTTC; cdr3_aa: CSARDGSVPYGYTF; v_call: TRBV20-1; j_call: TRBJ1-2; d_call: NA; clone_size: NA; cdr3_length: 14
cdr3_nt: TGCGCCAGCAGCTTGGTAACCGGGACTAGCGCCAATGAGCAGTTCTTC; cdr3_aa: CASSLVTGTSANEQFF; v_call: TRBV5-1; j_call: TRBJ2-1; d_call: TRBD2; clone_size: NA; cdr3_length: 16
cdr3_nt: TGCGCCAGCAGCTCCGGCAGGGGCTACGAGCAGTACTTC; cdr3_aa: CASSSGRGYEQYF; v_call: TRBV5-1; j_call: TRBJ2-7; d_call: NA; clone_size: NA; cdr3_length: 13
cdr3_nt: TGCGCCAGCAGCTTGGAAATTAGTGCCTACAATGAGCAGTTCTTC; cdr3_aa: CASSLEISAYNEQFF; v_call: TRBV5-1; j_call: TRBJ2-1; d_call: NA; clone_size: NA; cdr3_length: 15
cdr3_nt: TGCAGCGTTGGGATTGGGACAGCGCAAGAGACCCAGTACTTC; cdr3_aa: CSVGIGTAQETQYF; v_call: TRBV29-1; j_call: TRBJ2-5; d_call: TRBD1; clone_size: many; cdr3_length: 14
cdr3_nt: TGCGCCAGCAGCCCGGAGGGACAGGACTACAATGAGCAGTTCTTC; cdr3_aa: CASSPEGQDYNEQFF; v_call: TRBV5-1; j_call: TRBJ2-1; d_call: TRBD1; clone_size: once; cdr3_length: 15
cdr3_nt: TGTGCCAGCAGCTCCCCCCCGACAGGGTATGGCTACACCTTC; cdr3_aa: CASSSPPTGYGYTF; v_call: TRBV7-8; j_call: TRBJ1-2; d_call: TRBD1; clone_size: NA; cdr3_length: 14
cdr3_nt: TGTGCCAGCAGTCAGGAGCGGGGGGGCATCTCCGGGGAGCTGTTTTTT; cdr3_aa: CASSQERGGISGELFF; v_call: TRBV9; j_call: TRBJ2-2; d_call: TRBD2; clone_size: NA; cdr3_length: 16
cdr3_nt: TGTGCCAGCAGACCAACACAGGGGAAAGAGACCCAGTACTTC; cdr3_aa: CASRPTQGKETQYF; v_call: TRBV2; j_call: TRBJ2-5; d_call: TRBD1; clone_size: NA; cdr3_length: 14
cdr3_nt: TGCAGCGTTGGGGGGGGGCGAATAAACATTCAGTACTTC; cdr3_aa: CSVGGGRINIQYF; v_call: TRBV29-1; j_call: TRBJ2-4; d_call: NA; clone_size: NA; cdr3_length: 13
cdr3_nt: TGCGCCAGCAGCTTGGCCACGACAGGGAAAGAGACCCAGTACTTC; cdr3_aa: CASSLATTGKETQYF; v_call: TRBV5-1; j_call: TRBJ2-5; d_call: TRBD1; clone_size: NA; cdr3_length: 15
cdr3_nt: TGCAGTGCTTCGACAGACTACGAGCAGTACTTC; cdr3_aa: CSASTDYEQYF; v_call: TRBV20-1; j_call: TRBJ2-7; d_call: NA; clone_size: NA; cdr3_length: 11
cdr3_nt: TGTGCCAGCAGCTTAGGCAGGGTGACATCCTACAATGAGCAGTTCTTC; cdr3_aa: CASSLGRVTSYNEQFF; v_call: TRBV11-2; j_call: TRBJ2-1; d_call: NA; clone_size: NA; cdr3_length: 16
cdr3_nt: TGTGCCAGCAGCTCCAGCCTCACTGCCCCCAATGAGCAGTTCTTC; cdr3_aa: CASSSSLTAPNEQFF; v_call: TRBV7-2; j_call: TRBJ2-1; d_call: NA; clone_size: NA; cdr3_length: 15
cdr3_nt: TGTGCCAGCACCCTCGGGTTGCGCAATCAGCCCCAGCATTTT; cdr3_aa: CASTLGLRNQPQHF; v_call: TRBV12-3/TRBV12-4; j_call: TRBJ1-5; d_call: NA; clone_size: few; cdr3_length: 14
cdr3_nt: TGTGCCACCAGTGATTTGACCTGGCAGCCCCAGCATTTT; cdr3_aa: CATSDLTWQPQHF; v_call: TRBV24-1; j_call: TRBJ1-5; d_call: NA; clone_size: NA; cdr3_length: 13
cdr3_nt: TGCAGCGTTGTGGGAACTAGCGGGGGCCACTACGAGCAGTACTTC; cdr3_aa: CSVVGTSGGHYEQYF; v_call: TRBV29-1; j_call: TRBJ2-7; d_call: TRBD2; clone_size: few; cdr3_length: 15